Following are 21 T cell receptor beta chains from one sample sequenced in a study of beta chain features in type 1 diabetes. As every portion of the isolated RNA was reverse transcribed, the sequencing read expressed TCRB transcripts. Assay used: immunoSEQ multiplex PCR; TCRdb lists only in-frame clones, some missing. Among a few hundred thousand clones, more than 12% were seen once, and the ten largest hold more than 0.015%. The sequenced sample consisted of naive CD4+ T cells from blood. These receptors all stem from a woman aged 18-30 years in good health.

The CDR3 DNA is TGTGCCAGCAGCTTGGGGGGCAGGGCGAATCAGCCCCAGCATTTT. Its protein product is CASSLGGRANQPQHF. The chain has TRBV5-6 and TRBJ1-5; D may be TRBD1 (5 bases). Germline lookup yields CDR1 SGHDT and CDR2 YYEEEE. The germline V and J ends were trimmed by 0 bases and 4 bases, with 11 bases remaining between them. The CDR3 has 15 residues.

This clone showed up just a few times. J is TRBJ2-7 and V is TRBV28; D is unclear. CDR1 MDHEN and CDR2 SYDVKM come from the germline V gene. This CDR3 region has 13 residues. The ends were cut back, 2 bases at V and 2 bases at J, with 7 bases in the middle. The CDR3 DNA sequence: TGTGCCAGCAGTTTAGACATAACCTACGAGCAGTACTTC. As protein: CASSLDITYEQYF.

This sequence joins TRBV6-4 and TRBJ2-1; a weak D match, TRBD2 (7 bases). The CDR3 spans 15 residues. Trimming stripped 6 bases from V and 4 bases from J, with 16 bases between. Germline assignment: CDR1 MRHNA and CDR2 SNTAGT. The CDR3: CASSPRRGPYNEQFF. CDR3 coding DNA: TGTGCCAGCAGCCCACGGCGGGGGCCTTACAATGAGCAGTTCTTC.

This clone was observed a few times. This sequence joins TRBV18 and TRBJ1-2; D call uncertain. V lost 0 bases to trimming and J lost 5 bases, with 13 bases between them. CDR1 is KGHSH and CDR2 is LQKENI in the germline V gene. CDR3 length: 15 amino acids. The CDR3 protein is CASSPPIIGWYGYTF. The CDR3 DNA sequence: TGTGCCAGCTCACCACCAATCATCGGGTGGTATGGCTACACCTTC.

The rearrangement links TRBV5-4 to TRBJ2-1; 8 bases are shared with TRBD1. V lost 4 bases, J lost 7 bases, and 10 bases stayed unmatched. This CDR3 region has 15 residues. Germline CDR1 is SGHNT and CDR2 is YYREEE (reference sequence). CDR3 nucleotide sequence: TGTGCCAGCAGCCAAAGGACAGGGTCGGTGAATGAGCAGTTCTTC. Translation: CASSQRTGSVNEQFF.

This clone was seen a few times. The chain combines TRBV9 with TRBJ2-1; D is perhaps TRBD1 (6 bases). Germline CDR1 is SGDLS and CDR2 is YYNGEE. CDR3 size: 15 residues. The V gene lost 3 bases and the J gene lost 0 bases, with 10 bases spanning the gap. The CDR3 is CASSAGEGSYNEQFF. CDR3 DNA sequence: TGTGCCAGCAGCGCAGGGGAAGGCTCCTACAATGAGCAGTTCTTC.

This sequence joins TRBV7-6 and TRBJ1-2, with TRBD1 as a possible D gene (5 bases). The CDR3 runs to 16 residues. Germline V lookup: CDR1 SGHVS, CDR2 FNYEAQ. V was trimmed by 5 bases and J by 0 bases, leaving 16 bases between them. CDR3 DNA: TGTGCCAGCAGCCGTGGTACAGGCACCCCTAACTATGGCTACACCTTC. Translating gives CASSRGTGTPNYGYTF.

CDR3 protein: CATASGPTQETQYF. The CDR3 DNA sequence: TGTGCCACTGCTAGCGGGCCCACCCAAGAGACCCAGTACTTC. The genes are TRBV10-3 and TRBJ2-5, with TRBD2 matching 8 bases. This CDR3 has 14 residues. In germline, CDR1 is ENHRY, CDR2 SYGVKD. Trimming cost V 10 bases and J 1 base; bases outside gene matches: 8.

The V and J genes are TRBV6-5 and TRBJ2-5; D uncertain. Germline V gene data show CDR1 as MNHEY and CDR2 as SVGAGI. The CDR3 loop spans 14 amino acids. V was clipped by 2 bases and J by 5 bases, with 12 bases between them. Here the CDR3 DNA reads TGTGCCAGCAGTTACGGGTCCTTCAGGGAGACCCAGTACTTC. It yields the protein CASSYGSFRETQYF.

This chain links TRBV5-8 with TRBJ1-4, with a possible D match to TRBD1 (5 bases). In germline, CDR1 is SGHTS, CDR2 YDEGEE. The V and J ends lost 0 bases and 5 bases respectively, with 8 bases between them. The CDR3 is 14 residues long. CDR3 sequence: CASSLGQRNEKLFF. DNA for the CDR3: TGTGCCAGCAGCTTGGGACAGAGAAATGAAAAACTGTTTTTT.

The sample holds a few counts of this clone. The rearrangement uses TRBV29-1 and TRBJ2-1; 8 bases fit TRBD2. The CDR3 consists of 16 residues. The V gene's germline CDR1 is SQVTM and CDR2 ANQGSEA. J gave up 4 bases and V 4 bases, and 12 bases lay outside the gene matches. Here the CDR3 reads CSVAGVAGGTYNEQFF. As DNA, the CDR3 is TGCAGCGTTGCTGGGGTGGCGGGAGGAACTTACAATGAGCAGTTCTTC.

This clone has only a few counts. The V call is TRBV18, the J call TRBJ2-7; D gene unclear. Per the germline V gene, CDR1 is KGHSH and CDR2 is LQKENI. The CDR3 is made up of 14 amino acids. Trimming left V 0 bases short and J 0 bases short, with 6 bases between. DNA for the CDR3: TGTGCCAGCTCACCACCAGTACACTCCTACGAGCAGTACTTC. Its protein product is CASSPPVHSYEQYF. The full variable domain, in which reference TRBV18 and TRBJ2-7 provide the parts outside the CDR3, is NAGVMQNPRHLVRRRGQEARLRCSPMKGHSHVYWYRQLPEEGLKFMVYLQKENIIDESGMPKERFSAEFPKEGPSILRIQQVVRGDSAAYFCASSPPVHSYEQYFGPGTRLTVT.

The CDR3 region is CASSPVEQGGETQYF. Written as DNA, the CDR3 is TGTGCCAGCTCACCCGTTGAACAGGGAGGGGAGACCCAGTACTTC. The chain has TRBV18 and TRBJ2-5, with a weak D call TRBD2 (7 bases). V was pared by 3 bases and J by 5 bases, with 16 bases between. The germline V gene encodes CDR1 KGHSH and CDR2 LQKENI. This CDR3 region has 15 residues.

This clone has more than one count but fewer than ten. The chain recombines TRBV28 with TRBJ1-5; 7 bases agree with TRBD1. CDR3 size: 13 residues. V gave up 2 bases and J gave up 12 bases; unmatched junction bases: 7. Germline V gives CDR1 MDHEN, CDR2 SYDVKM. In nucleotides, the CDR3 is TGTGCCAGCAGTTTAGGGACAGTCACGCTCCAGCATTTT. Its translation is CASSLGTVTLQHF.

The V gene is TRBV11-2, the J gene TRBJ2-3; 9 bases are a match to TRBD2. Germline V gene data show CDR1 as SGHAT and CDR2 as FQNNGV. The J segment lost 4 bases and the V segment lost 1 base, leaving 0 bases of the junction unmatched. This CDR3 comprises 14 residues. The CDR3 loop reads CASSLGGRADTQYF. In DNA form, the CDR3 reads TGTGCCAGCAGCTTAGGCGGGAGGGCAGATACGCAGTATTTT.

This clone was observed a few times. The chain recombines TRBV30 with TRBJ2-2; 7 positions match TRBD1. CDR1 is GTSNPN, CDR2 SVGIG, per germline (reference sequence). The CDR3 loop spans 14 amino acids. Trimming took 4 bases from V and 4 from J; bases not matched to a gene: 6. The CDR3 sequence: CAWKGGLFTGELFF. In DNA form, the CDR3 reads TGTGCCTGGAAAGGGGGCCTTTTCACCGGGGAGCTGTTTTTT.

CDR3: CASSLYSRYEQYF. The CDR3 coding sequence is TGCGCCAGCAGCTTGTATTCTCGCTACGAGCAGTACTTC. The gene calls are TRBV5-1 and TRBJ2-7, with D unresolved. The ends were cut back, 1 base at V and 3 bases at J, with 8 bases in the middle. Germline V gene sequence: CDR1 SGHRS, CDR2 YFSETQ. This CDR3 has 13 residues.

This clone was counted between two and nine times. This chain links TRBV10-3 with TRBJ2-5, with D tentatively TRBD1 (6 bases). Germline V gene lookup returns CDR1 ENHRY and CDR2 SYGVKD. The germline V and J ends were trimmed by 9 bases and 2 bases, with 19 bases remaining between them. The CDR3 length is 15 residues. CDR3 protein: CAMAPGTNNQETQYF. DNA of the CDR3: TGTGCCATGGCGCCCGGGACAAATAATCAAGAGACCCAGTACTTC.

The CDR3 DNA sequence: TGTGCCAGCAGTGAAACAACGGGCCAAGAGACCCAGTACTTC. It yields the protein CASSETTGQETQYF. The chain is built from TRBV2 and TRBJ2-5; no definite D call. The CDR3 sequence is 14 residues long. The V gene lost 2 bases and the J gene lost 1 base, with 8 bases spanning the gap. The germline V gene has CDR1 SNHLY and CDR2 FYNNEI.

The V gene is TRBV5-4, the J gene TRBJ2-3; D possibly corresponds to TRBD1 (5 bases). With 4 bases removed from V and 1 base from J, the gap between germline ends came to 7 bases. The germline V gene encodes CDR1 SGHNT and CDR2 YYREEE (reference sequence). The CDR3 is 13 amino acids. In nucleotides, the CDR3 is TGTGCCAGCAGCGCACAGGGCACAGATACGCAGTATTTT. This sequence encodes CASSAQGTDTQYF.

The CDR3 spells CASSTSSASSYEQYF. CDR3 in DNA: TGTGCCAGCTCAACCTCTAGCGCTAGCTCCTACGAGCAGTACTTC. The rearrangement links TRBV18 to TRBJ2-7; D perhaps matches TRBD2 (6 bases). Germline lookup yields CDR1 KGHSH and CDR2 LQKENI. The CDR3 consists of 15 residues. V shed 5 bases and J shed 0 bases, with 14 bases lying between them.